The TCR beta chain described here comes from a study of T cell clusters in autoimmune cytopenias. Whole-study results and caveats: Clustering suggested that physiological T cell clusters were missing in primary autoimmune cytopenia patients.

TRB was amplified by touch-down multiplex PCR, primer pools A and B combined. For each CDR3 protein, TCRdb gives one entry from its re-call of the multiplex PCR reads, without DNA. The sample has over 1,500 distinct CDR3 sequences; the top ten hold 5% to 7%. In terms of frequency, this clonotype is medium-sized (0.01 to 0.1%). Its specificity is not known. Some 39,000 genome equivalents of blood DNA were amplified for TRB. Material for sequencing was peripheral blood. This receptor was taken from a human donor with an autoimmune cytopenia or autoimmune hepatitis (not recorded which).

Here the CDR3 reads CASSLGGGNSPLHF. This sequence joins TRBV27 and TRBJ1-6; as DNA is missing, the TRBD1 call by TCRdb cannot be tested. CDR1 and CDR2 from the germline V gene are MNHEY and SMNVEV (reference sequence). This CDR3 is 14 amino acids long.